The present TCR beta chain was sequenced within a study of long-term antiretroviral therapy in people with HIV. Study information: Earliest sampling preceded the 2015 immediate-ART recommendation by about a decade.

The CDR3 totals 12 residues. Concerning this clone itself: No antigen is known for it.

The assay, immunoSEQ v3.0, was run at survey level. The data were produced by immunoSEQ multiplex PCR, yet TCRdb's version contains in-frame clones alone and is incomplete. The table includes more than 30,000 clones, roughly 80% detected once. Whole-study findings and limits: Upon ART, diversity increased but remained lower than transplant donor controls. The repertoire was dominated at all time points by clones expanded before ART.

Material: unsorted PBMCs, obtained 1.9 years after starting antiretroviral therapy. This clonotype was sampled from a man aged 18 to 30 with HIV. J is TRBJ2-2 and V is TRBV21-1. TRBV21-1 corresponds to a pseudogene. The CDR3, as DNA: TGTGCCAGCAGCAAGTTTTCCGGGGAGCTGTTTTTT. It is translated as CASSKFSGELFF.